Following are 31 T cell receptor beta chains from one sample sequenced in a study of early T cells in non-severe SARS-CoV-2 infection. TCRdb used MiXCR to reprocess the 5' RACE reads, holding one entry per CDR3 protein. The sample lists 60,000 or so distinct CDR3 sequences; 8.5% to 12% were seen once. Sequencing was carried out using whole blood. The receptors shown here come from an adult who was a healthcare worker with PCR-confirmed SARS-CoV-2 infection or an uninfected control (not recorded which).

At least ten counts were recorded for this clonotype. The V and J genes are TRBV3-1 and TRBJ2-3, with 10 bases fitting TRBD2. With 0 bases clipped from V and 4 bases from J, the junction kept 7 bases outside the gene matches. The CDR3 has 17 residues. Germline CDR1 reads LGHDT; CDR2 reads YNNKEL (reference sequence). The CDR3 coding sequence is TGTGCCAGCAGCCAAGAGCTAGCGGGAGTCGGTGCAGATACGCAGTATTTT. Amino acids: CASSQELAGVGADTQYF.

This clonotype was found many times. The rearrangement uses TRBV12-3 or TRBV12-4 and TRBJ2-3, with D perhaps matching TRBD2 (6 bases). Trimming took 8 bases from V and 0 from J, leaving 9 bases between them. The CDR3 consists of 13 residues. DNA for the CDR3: TGTGCCAGCTACGCGGGGAGCACAGATACGCAGTATTTT. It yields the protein CASYAGSTDTQYF.

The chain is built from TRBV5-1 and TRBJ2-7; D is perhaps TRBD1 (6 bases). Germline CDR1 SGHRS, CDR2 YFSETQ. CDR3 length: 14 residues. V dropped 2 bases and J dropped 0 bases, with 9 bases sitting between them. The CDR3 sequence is CASSLPGASYEQYF. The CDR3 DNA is TGCGCCAGCAGCTTACCAGGGGCCTCCTACGAGCAGTACTTC.

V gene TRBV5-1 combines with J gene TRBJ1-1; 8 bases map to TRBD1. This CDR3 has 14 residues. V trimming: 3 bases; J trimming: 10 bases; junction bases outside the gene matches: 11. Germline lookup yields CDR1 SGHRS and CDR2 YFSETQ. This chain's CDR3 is CASSSNIDRGGAFF. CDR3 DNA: TGCGCCAGCAGCTCAAATATCGACAGGGGTGGAGCTTTCTTT.

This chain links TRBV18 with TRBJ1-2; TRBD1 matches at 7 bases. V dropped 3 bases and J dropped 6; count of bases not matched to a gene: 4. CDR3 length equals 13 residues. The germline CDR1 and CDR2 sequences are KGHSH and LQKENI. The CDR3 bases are TGTGCCAGCTCACCTTCCAGGGGGGATGGCTACACCTTC. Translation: CASSPSRGDGYTF.

In DNA form, the CDR3 reads TGCAGCGCCGCAGGGACTGAGCAGTTCTTC. Translated: CSAAGTEQFF. The chain combines TRBV29-1 with TRBJ2-1, with D perhaps given as TRBD1 or TRBD2 (5 bases each). The CDR3 is made up of 10 amino acids. V lost 7 bases, J lost 9 bases, and 10 bases lay in between. The germline V gene has CDR1 SQVTM and CDR2 ANQGSEA.

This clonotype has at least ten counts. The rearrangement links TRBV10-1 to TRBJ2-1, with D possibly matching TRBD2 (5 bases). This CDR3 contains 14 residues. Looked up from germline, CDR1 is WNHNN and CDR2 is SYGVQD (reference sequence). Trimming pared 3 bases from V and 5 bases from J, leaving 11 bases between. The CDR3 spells CASSEVARNNEQFF. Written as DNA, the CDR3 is TGCGCCAGCAGTGAAGTAGCGCGCAACAATGAGCAGTTCTTC.

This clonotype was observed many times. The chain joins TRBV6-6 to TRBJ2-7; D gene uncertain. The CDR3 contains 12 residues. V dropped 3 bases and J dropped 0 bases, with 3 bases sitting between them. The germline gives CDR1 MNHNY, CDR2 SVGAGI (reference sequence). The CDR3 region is CASSYSSYEQYF. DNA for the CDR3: TGTGCCAGCAGTTATAGCTCCTACGAGCAGTACTTC.

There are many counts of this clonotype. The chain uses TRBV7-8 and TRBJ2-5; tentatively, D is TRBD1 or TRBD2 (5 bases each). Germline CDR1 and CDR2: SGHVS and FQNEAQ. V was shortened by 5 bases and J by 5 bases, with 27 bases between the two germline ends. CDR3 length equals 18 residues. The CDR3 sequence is CASSPPGPTPRRGETQYF. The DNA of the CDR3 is TGTGCCAGCAGCCCCCCGGGGCCGACACCCCGACGAGGGGAGACCCAGTACTTC.

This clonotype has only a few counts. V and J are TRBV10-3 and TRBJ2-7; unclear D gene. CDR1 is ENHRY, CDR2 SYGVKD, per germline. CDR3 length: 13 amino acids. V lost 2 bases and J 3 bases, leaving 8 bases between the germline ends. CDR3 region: CAISETVNYEQYF. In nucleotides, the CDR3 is TGTGCCATCAGTGAGACAGTAAACTACGAGCAGTACTTC.

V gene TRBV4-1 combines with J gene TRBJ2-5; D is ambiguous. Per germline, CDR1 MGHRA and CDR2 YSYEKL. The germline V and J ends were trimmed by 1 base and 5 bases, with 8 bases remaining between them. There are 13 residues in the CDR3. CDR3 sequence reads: CASSQGERETQYF. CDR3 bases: TGCGCCAGCAGCCAAGGGGAACGGGAGACCCAGTACTTC.

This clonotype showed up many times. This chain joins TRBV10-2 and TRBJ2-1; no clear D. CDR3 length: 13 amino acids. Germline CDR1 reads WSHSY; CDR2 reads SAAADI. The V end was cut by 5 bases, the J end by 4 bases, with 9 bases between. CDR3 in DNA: TGCGCCAGCAGTCCTGACCGTTACAATGAGCAGTTCTTC. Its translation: CASSPDRYNEQFF.

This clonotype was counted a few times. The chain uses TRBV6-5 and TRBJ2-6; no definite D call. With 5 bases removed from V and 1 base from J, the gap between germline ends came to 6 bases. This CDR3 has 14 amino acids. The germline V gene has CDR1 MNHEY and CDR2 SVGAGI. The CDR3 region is CASSRSSGANVLTF. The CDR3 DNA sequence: TGTGCCAGCAGTAGGTCTTCTGGGGCCAACGTCCTGACTTTC.

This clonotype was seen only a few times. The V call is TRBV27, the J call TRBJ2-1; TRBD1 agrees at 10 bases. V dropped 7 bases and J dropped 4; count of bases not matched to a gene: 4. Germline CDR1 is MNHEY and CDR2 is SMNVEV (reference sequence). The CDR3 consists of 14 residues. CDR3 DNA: TGTGCCAGCAAACCGGGACAGGGGTACAATGAGCAGTTCTTC. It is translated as CASKPGQGYNEQFF.

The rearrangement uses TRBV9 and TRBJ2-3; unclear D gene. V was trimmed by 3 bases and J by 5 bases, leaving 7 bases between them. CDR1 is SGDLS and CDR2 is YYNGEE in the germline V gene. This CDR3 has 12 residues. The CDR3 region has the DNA TGTGCCAGCAGCGCTGTCGGAGATACGCAGTATTTT. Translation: CASSAVGDTQYF.

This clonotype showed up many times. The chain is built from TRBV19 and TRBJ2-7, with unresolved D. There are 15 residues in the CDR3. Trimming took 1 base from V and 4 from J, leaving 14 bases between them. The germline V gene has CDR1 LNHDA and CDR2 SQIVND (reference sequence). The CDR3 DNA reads TGTGCCAGTAGTATAGGTGGGCCGGCCCCTTACGAGCAGTACTTC. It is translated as CASSIGGPAPYEQYF.

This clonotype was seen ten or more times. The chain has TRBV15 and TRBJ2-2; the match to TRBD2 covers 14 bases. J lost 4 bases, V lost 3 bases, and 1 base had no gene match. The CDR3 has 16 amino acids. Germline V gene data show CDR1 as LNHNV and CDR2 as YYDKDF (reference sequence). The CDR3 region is CATSRGLAGVTGELFF. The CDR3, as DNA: TGTGCCACCAGCAGGGGACTAGCGGGAGTCACCGGGGAGCTGTTTTTT.

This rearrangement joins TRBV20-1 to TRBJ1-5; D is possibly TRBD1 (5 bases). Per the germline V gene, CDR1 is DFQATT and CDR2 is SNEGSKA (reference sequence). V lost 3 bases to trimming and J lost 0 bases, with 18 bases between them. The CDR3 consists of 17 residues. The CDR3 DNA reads TGCAGTGCTAGTTCTCCCGTAACAGGCTCTAGCAATCAGCCCCAGCATTTT. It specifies CSASSPVTGSSNQPQHF.

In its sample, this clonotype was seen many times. The CDR3 DNA reads TGTGCCAGCAGCAGAGGGGGTGTGAACACTGAAGCTTTCTTT. It encodes CASSRGGVNTEAFF. The chain uses TRBV5-4 and TRBJ1-1; possible D gene TRBD1, 6 bases. Trimming took 4 bases from V and 0 from J, leaving 10 bases between them. The CDR3 is 14 amino acids. From germline, CDR1 is SGHNT and CDR2 YYREEE (reference sequence).

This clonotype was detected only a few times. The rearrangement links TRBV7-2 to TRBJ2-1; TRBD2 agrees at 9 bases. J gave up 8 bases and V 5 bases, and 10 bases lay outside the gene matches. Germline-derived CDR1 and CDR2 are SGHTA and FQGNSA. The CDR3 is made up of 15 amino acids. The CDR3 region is CASSHPGLATDEQFF. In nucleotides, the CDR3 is TGTGCCAGCAGCCACCCGGGACTAGCTACAGATGAGCAGTTCTTC.

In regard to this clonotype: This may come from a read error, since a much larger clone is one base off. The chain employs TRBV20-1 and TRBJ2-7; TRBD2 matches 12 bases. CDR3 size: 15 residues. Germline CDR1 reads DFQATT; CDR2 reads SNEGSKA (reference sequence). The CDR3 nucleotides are TGCGGTGCTAGGACTAGCGGGGACTTATACTACGAGCAGTACTTC. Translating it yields CGARTSGDLYYEQYF.

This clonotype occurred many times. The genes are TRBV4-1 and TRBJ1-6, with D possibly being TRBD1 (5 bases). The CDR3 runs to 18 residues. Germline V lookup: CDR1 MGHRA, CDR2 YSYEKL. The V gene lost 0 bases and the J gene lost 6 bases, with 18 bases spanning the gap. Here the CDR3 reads CASSQDHPPSRVNSPLHF. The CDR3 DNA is TGCGCCAGCAGCCAAGATCACCCTCCGAGCAGGGTTAATTCACCCCTCCACTTT.

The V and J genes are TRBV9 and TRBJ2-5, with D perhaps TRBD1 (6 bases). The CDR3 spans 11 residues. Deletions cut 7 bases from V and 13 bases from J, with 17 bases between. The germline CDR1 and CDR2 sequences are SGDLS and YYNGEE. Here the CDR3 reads CASEDSRGRYF. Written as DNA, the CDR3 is TGTGCCAGCGAGGACAGTCGGGGAAGGTACTTC.

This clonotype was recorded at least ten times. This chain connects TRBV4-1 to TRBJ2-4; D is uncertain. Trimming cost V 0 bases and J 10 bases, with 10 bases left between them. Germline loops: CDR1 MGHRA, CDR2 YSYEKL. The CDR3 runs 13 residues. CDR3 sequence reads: CASSQDQARIQYF. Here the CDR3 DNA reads TGCGCCAGCAGCCAAGACCAGGCCCGGATTCAGTACTTC.

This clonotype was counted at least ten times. CDR3 nucleotide sequence: TGCAGTATAGGGGTGGGGGAGACCCAGTACTTC. It encodes CSIGVGETQYF. The chain recombines TRBV29-1 with TRBJ2-5; D perhaps matches TRBD1 (5 bases). This CDR3 has 11 amino acids. The germline gives CDR1 SQVTM, CDR2 ANQGSEA.

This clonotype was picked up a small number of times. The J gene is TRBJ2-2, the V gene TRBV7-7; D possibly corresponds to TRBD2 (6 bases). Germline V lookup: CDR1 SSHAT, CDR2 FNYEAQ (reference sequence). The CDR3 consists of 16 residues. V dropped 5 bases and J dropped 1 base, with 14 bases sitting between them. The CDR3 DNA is TGTGCCAGCAGCCCCATAGCGGTTAGGAACACCGGGGAGCTGTTTTTT. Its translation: CASSPIAVRNTGELFF.

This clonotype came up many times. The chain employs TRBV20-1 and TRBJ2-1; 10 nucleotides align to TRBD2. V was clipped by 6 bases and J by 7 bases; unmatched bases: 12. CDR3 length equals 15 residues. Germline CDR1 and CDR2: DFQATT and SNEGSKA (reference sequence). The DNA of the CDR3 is TGCAGTGCCTCACGAGCGGGAGGGGGTTGGAATGAGCAGTTCTTC. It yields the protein CSASRAGGGWNEQFF.

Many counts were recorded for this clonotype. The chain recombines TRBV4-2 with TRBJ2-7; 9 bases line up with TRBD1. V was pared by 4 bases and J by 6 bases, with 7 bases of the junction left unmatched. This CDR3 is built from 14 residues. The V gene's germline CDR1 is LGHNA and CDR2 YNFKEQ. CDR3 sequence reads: CASSPEWTGAEQYF. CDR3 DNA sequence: TGTGCCAGCAGCCCAGAATGGACAGGGGCCGAGCAGTACTTC.

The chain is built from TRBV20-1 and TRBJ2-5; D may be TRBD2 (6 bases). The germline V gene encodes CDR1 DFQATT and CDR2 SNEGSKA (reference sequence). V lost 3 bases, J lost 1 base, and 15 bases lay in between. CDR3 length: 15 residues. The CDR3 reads CSASGAGNLQETQYF. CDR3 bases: TGCAGTGCTAGTGGGGCGGGGAATCTCCAAGAGACCCAGTACTTC.

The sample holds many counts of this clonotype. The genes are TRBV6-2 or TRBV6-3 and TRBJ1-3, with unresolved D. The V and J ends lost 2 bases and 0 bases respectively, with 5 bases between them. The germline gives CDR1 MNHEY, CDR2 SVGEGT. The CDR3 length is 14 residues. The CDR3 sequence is CASSYAVSGNTIYF. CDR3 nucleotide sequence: TGTGCCAGCAGTTACGCGGTCTCTGGAAACACCATATATTTT.

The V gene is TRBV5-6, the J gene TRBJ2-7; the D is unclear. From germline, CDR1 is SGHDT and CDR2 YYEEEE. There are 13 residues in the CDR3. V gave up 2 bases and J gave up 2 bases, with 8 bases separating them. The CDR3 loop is CASSFVSAYEQYF. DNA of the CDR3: TGTGCCAGCAGCTTCGTCTCGGCCTACGAGCAGTACTTC.